Presented here are 30 T cell receptor beta chains from one specimen sequenced in a study of cytomegalovirus exposure and HLA in healthy donors. Sequencing used immunoSEQ multiplex PCR; TCRdb keeps in-frame clones, though not all of them. The sample gives under 70,000 clones, 75% to 90% of which show up once; around 1.7% is in the top ten. The sequenced sample consisted of PBMCs. The receptors were sampled from a woman aged 18-29 years in good health and CMV-seronegative.

This clone was detected once. This chain connects TRBV7-2 to TRBJ1-6; 8 positions agree with TRBD1. The V gene's germline CDR1 is SGHTA and CDR2 FQGNSA. Unmatched junction bases numbered 7, after V lost 6 bases and J lost 6 bases. This CDR3 region has 15 residues. This chain's CDR3 is CASRRSGQGNSPLHF. The CDR3 DNA sequence: TGTGCCAGCAGGAGATCCGGACAGGGTAATTCACCCCTCCACTTT.

The chain uses TRBV10-3 and TRBJ2-2, with TRBD1 identical over 8 bases. CDR1 is ENHRY, CDR2 SYGVKD, per germline. Trimming cost V 3 bases and J 1 base; bases outside gene matches: 10. The CDR3 spans 18 residues. The CDR3 here is CAISDWQGAYRNTGELFF. The CDR3 DNA sequence: TGTGCCATCAGTGATTGGCAGGGGGCATATAGGAACACCGGGGAGCTGTTTTTT.

This chain joins TRBV21-1 and TRBJ2-1; the table's D call, TRBD2, was not checked against the DNA. TRBV21-1 is a known pseudogene. The CDR3 is 18 residues long. The CDR3 is CASSLHGGAFLFRNEQFF. The CDR3 bases are TGTGCCAGCAGCCTACACGGGGGGGCCTTTCTGTTTCGGAATGAGCAGTTCTTC.

This chain connects TRBV5-8 to TRBJ1-2; D remains unclear. V dropped 4 bases and J dropped 8 bases, with 21 bases sitting between them. CDR1 is SGHTS, CDR2 YDEGEE, per germline. The CDR3 contains 15 residues. The CDR3 here is CASSRASAGVRGYTF. Here the CDR3 DNA reads TGTGCCAGCAGCCGTGCTTCGGCGGGTGTGCGCGGCTACACCTTC.

The chain joins TRBV7-2 to TRBJ2-1; D uncertain. Trimming stripped 5 bases from V and 5 bases from J, with 10 bases between. From germline, CDR1 is SGHTA and CDR2 FQGNSA. The CDR3 length is 13 residues. The CDR3 loop is CASSPLRDNEQFF. CDR3 in DNA: TGTGCCAGCAGCCCCCTCCGCGACAATGAGCAGTTCTTC.

CDR3 residues: CASSGRSVGTGGSYEQYF. CDR3 in DNA: TGTGCCAGCAGTGGTCGATCGGTAGGGACAGGGGGATCCTACGAGCAGTACTTC. V gene TRBV2 combines with J gene TRBJ2-7, with 11 bases lining up with TRBD1. CDR3 length: 18 residues. Trimming at V came to 4 bases and at J to 1 base, leaving 12 bases not matched to a gene. The germline CDR1 and CDR2 sequences are SNHLY and FYNNEI. Using reference TRBV2 and TRBJ2-7 for the parts outside the CDR3, the full variable domain is EPEVTQTPSHQVTQMGQEVILRCVPISNHLYFYWYRQILGQKVEFLVSFYNNEISEKSEIFDDQFSVERPDGSNFTLKIRSTKLEDSAMYFCASSGRSVGTGGSYEQYFGPGTRLTVT.

This chain links TRBV7-2 with TRBJ1-5, with D perhaps matching TRBD1 (6 bases). The V gene's germline CDR1 is SGHTA and CDR2 FQGNSA. The CDR3 runs to 15 residues. Trimming left V 2 bases short and J 1 base short, with 9 bases between. The CDR3 reads CASSLIGQSNQPQHF. CDR3 bases: TGTGCCAGCAGCTTAATAGGACAGAGCAATCAGCCCCAGCATTTT.

V gene TRBV4-3 combines with J gene TRBJ2-5, with 10 bases aligning to TRBD2. Germline V gene data show CDR1 as LGHNA and CDR2 as YSLEER. J was trimmed by 2 bases and V by 0 bases; bases with no gene match: 6. CDR3 size: 17 residues. This CDR3 is CASSQDLSGGGQETQYF. The DNA for the CDR3 is TGCGCCAGCAGCCAAGACTTGAGCGGGGGGGGGCAAGAGACCCAGTACTTC.

The chain links TRBV9 to TRBJ2-2; TRBD2 matches 11 bases. Losses at the gene ends were 4 bases for V and 6 bases for J; bases not matched to a gene: 11. This CDR3 comprises 17 residues. Germline V CDR1 and CDR2: SGDLS, YYNGEE. The CDR3 DNA is TGTGCCAGCAGCCCCCACGGACTAGCGGGTGCCCCCGGGGAGCTGTTTTTT. This sequence encodes CASSPHGLAGAPGELFF.

By share, this clone ranks as medium-sized (0.01 to 0.1%). The CDR3 loop is CASSLWGGRSYTF. The CDR3 DNA follows: TGTGCCAGCAGTTTATGGGGGGGCAGAAGCTACACCTTC. The chain combines TRBV27 with TRBJ1-2; possible D gene TRBD1, 6 bases. There are 13 residues in the CDR3. CDR1 and CDR2 from the germline V gene are MNHEY and SMNVEV (reference sequence). Trimming cost V 1 base and J 9 bases, with 12 bases left between them.

This sequence joins TRBV2 and TRBJ1-5; weak D call: TRBD1 (6 bases). CDR1 and CDR2 from the germline V gene are SNHLY and FYNNEI. Trimming shortened V by 3 bases and J by 6 bases, and 12 bases separated the two germline ends. CDR3 length equals 14 residues. The CDR3 DNA follows: TGTGCCAGCAGTGATCAGGGGAGAGGTCAGCCCCAGCATTTT. It translates to CASSDQGRGQPQHF.

This clone came up a few times. The chain is built from TRBV4-2 and TRBJ1-2; TRBD1 is a possible D gene (5 bases). This CDR3 spans 13 amino acids. From germline, CDR1 is LGHNA and CDR2 YNFKEQ. Trimming removed 1 base at V and 8 bases at J, with 11 bases between. CDR3 nucleotides: TGTGCCAGCAGCCAAGTCCTGCAGGGCGGCTACACCTTC. Its translation: CASSQVLQGGYTF.

A single count supports this clone. The rearrangement uses TRBV6-5 and TRBJ2-1, with 7 positions matching TRBD1. V lost 0 bases to trimming and J lost 9 bases; unmatched junction nucleotides: 8. CDR3 length: 15 amino acids. In germline, CDR1 is MNHEY, CDR2 SVGAGI. CDR3 residues: CASSYSNTGDGEQFF. The CDR3 region has the DNA TGTGCCAGCAGTTACTCGAATACAGGGGATGGTGAGCAGTTCTTC.

This clone showed up just once. The V and J genes are TRBV9 and TRBJ1-2; no reliable D call. The V gene's germline CDR1 is SGDLS and CDR2 YYNGEE. This CDR3 spans 15 amino acids. The V end lost 6 bases, the J end lost 1 base, and 16 bases lay between the germline ends. The CDR3: CASTAVAGGNYGYTF. Here the CDR3 DNA reads TGTGCCAGCACCGCCGTGGCAGGTGGTAACTATGGCTACACCTTC.

The J gene is TRBJ1-5, the V gene TRBV19; the D is unclear. V lost 4 bases to trimming and J lost 7 bases, with 17 bases between them. The germline V gene has CDR1 LNHDA and CDR2 SQIVND (reference sequence). The length of the CDR3 is 15 residues. Written as DNA, the CDR3 is TGTGCCAGTAGTACCGACCGAGGGCGGCTCCAGCCCCAGCATTTT. It codes for CASSTDRGRLQPQHF.

This clone was seen a single time. The chain uses TRBV5-5 and TRBJ1-1; 9 bases map to TRBD1. Germline loops: CDR1 SGHKS, CDR2 YYEKEE (reference sequence). V lost 3 bases, J lost 1 base, and 10 bases stayed unmatched. The CDR3 covers 17 residues. The CDR3 bases are TGTGCCAGCAGCTCCCTATGGACAGGGGTCGGGAACACTGAAGCTTTCTTT. Translation gives CASSSLWTGVGNTEAFF.

The CDR3 DNA follows: TGTGCCTGGACTAGGAGGAGGCCTAACTATGGCTACACCTTC. Translation: CAWTRRRPNYGYTF. The genes are TRBV30 and TRBJ1-2, with D uncertain. The CDR3 runs to 14 residues. Germline assignment: CDR1 GTSNPN and CDR2 SVGIG (reference sequence). Deletions cut 4 bases from V and 0 bases from J, with 12 bases between.

The chain couples TRBV10-3 to TRBJ2-7, with D possibly matching TRBD1 (6 bases). This CDR3 is 12 amino acids long. V was pared by 10 bases and J by 1 base, with 11 bases between. The V gene's germline CDR1 is ENHRY and CDR2 SYGVKD. CDR3 loop: CASKQGSYEQYF. In DNA form, the CDR3 reads TGTGCCAGCAAACAGGGATCCTACGAGCAGTACTTC.

This rearrangement joins TRBV28 to TRBJ2-7; 9 bases agree with TRBD2. This CDR3 spans 13 amino acids. The trim removed 4 bases at V and 7 bases at J, leaving 5 bases unmatched. In germline, CDR1 is MDHEN, CDR2 SYDVKM. The chain's CDR3 is CASSWGTSWEQYF. CDR3 DNA: TGTGCCAGCAGTTGGGGGACTAGCTGGGAGCAGTACTTC.

The genes are TRBV7-3 and TRBJ1-2; D unresolved. The CDR3 runs 13 residues. V lost 3 bases and J 2 bases, leaving 7 bases between the germline ends. The germline gives CDR1 SGHTA, CDR2 FQGTGA. The CDR3: CASSFPGNYGYTF. Here the CDR3 DNA reads TGTGCCAGCAGCTTTCCAGGAAACTATGGCTACACCTTC.

The chain recombines TRBV9 with TRBJ2-4; D may be TRBD2 (5 bases). Per the germline V gene, CDR1 is SGDLS and CDR2 is YYNGEE. V lost 0 bases and J 7 bases, leaving 11 bases between the germline ends. The CDR3 runs to 14 residues. Here the CDR3 reads CASSVDEGRNIQYF. CDR3 nucleotide sequence: TGTGCCAGCAGCGTAGACGAGGGCAGGAACATTCAGTACTTC.

The chain couples TRBV2 to TRBJ2-6; the D gene is possibly TRBD2 (6 bases). V was shortened by 7 bases and J by 1 base, with 17 bases between the two germline ends. The CDR3 is 17 residues long. Germline CDR1 reads SNHLY; CDR2 reads FYNNEI. Here the CDR3 reads CASNGRREDSGANVLTF. The CDR3 DNA reads as TGTGCCAGCAATGGACGGCGGGAAGATTCTGGGGCCAACGTCCTGACTTTC. Complete variable domain (other parts from reference TRBV2 and TRBJ2-6): EPEVTQTPSHQVTQMGQEVILRCVPISNHLYFYWYRQILGQKVEFLVSFYNNEISEKSEIFDDQFSVERPDGSNFTLKIRSTKLEDSAMYFCASNGRREDSGANVLTFGAGSRLTVL.

This sequence joins TRBV30 and TRBJ1-4; D is unclear. CDR1 and CDR2 (germline): GTSNPN, SVGIG (reference sequence). V gave up 0 bases and J gave up 5 bases, with 10 bases separating them. The CDR3 contains 14 residues. This CDR3 is CAWSVAPGNEKLFF. As DNA, the CDR3 is TGTGCCTGGAGTGTAGCACCGGGAAATGAAAAACTGTTTTTT.

In its sample, this clone was seen a few times. The chain couples TRBV9 to TRBJ1-2; D is possibly TRBD1 (5 bases). The ends were cut back, 5 bases at V and 0 bases at J, with 11 bases in the middle. Per the germline V gene, CDR1 is SGDLS and CDR2 is YYNGEE. This CDR3 region has 14 residues. This CDR3 reads CASRRGNANYGYTF. In nucleotides, the CDR3 is TGTGCCAGCAGGCGGGGGAATGCTAACTATGGCTACACCTTC.

The genes are TRBV11-2 and TRBJ2-6, with D unclear. V was cut by 2 bases and J by 3 bases, with 5 bases left in between. Per germline, CDR1 SGHAT and CDR2 FQNNGV. This CDR3 is built from 14 residues. The CDR3 DNA sequence: TGTGCCAGCAGCTTATCGTATGGGGCCAACGTCCTGACTTTC. As protein: CASSLSYGANVLTF.

The V and J genes are TRBV4-3 and TRBJ1-4, with a possible D match to TRBD1 (6 bases). CDR1 and CDR2 from the germline V gene are LGHNA and YSLEER. The CDR3 length is 14 residues. The germline V and J ends were trimmed by 1 base and 11 bases, with 14 bases remaining between them. CDR3 sequence reads: CASSQAAGADKLFF. The CDR3 DNA sequence: TGCGCCAGCAGCCAAGCCGCAGGGGCTGATAAACTGTTTTTT.

The chain links TRBV6-5 to TRBJ1-3, with TRBD1 matching over 8 bases. Looked up from germline, CDR1 is MNHEY and CDR2 is SVGAGI. The CDR3 length is 15 residues. After removal of 2 bases from V and 4 bases from J, the junction contained 4 bases not matched to a gene. The CDR3 here is CASSYDRGSGNTIYF. The CDR3 region has the DNA TGTGCCAGCAGTTACGACAGGGGTTCAGGAAACACCATATATTTT.

This chain connects TRBV10-3 to TRBJ2-7; the D gene is possibly TRBD1 (6 bases). Germline V gene data show CDR1 as ENHRY and CDR2 as SYGVKD. The length of the CDR3 is 14 residues. Trimming cost V 2 bases and J 0 bases, with 8 bases left between them. CDR3: CAISEDRSSYEQYF. For the CDR3, the DNA is TGTGCCATCAGTGAGGACAGGAGCTCCTACGAGCAGTACTTC.

The rearrangement links TRBV19 to TRBJ2-7; D gene ambiguous. The germline V gene has CDR1 LNHDA and CDR2 SQIVND (reference sequence). Trimming left V 10 bases short and J 0 bases short, with 13 bases between. The CDR3 has 13 amino acids. The CDR3 region has the DNA TGTGCCACTCGTCGGGTCGACTCCTACGAGCAGTACTTC. Translation: CATRRVDSYEQYF. Combining the CDR3 with reference TRBV19 and TRBJ2-7 gives the whole variable domain DGGITQSPKYLFRKEGQNVTLSCEQNLNHDAMYWYRQDPGQGLRLIYYSQIVNDFQKGDIAEGYSVSREKKESFPLTVTSAQKNPTAFYLCATRRVDSYEQYFGPGTRLTVT.

The J gene is TRBJ2-3, the V gene TRBV5-5; no firm D call. The length of the CDR3 is 13 residues. Trimming removed 0 bases from V and 5 bases from J, with 7 bases in between. Looked up from germline, CDR1 is SGHKS and CDR2 is YYEKEE (reference sequence). The CDR3 DNA follows: TGTGCCAGCAGCTTGGTTCCAGGAGATACGCAGTATTTT. This codes for CASSLVPGDTQYF.